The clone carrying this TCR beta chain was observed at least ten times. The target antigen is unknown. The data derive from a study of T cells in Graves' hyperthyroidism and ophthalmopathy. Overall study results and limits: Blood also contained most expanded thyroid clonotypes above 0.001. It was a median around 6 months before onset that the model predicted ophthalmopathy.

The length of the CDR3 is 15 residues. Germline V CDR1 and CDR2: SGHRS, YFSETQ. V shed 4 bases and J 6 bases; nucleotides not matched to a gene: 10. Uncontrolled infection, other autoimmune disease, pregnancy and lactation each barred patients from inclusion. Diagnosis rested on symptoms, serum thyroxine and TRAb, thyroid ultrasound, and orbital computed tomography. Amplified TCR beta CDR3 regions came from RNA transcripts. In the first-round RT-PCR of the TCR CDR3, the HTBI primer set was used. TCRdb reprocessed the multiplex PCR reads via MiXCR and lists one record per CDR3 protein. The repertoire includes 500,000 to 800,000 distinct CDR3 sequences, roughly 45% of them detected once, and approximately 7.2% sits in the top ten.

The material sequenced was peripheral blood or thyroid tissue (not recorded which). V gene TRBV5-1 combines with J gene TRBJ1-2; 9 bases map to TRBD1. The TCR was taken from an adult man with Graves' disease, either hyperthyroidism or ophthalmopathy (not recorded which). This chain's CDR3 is CASSVHPTGGDGYTF. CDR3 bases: TGCGCCAGCAGCGTCCATCCGACAGGGGGAGATGGCTACACCTTC.